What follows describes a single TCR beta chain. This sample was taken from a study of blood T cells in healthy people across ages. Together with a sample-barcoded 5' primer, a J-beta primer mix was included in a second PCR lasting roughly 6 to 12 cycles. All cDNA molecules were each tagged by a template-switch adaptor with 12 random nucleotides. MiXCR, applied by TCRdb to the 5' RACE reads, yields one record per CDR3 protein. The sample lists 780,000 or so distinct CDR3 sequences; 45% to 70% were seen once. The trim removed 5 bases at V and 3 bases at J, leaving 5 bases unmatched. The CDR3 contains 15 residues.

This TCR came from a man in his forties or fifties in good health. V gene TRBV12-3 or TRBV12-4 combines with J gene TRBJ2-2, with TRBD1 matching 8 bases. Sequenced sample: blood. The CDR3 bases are TGTGCCAGCAGTCCAGTGACAGGGGACACCGGGGAGCTGTTTTTT. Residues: CASSPVTGDTGELFF.